The next 15 T cell receptor beta chains were all read from a single sample in a study of shared clonotypes between healthy human individuals. Assay used: immunoSEQ multiplex PCR; TCRdb lists only in-frame clones, some missing. The sample has approximately 2,000,000 clones, roughly 92% seen once. The sample was naive CD4+ T cells from PBMCs. Subset indicated: CD45RA+ positively selected. The receptors derive from a young man in good health. Some clones in this sample may be carry-over from other donors' samples.

This chain connects TRBV2 to TRBJ1-3; 7 bases line up with TRBD1. Germline assignment: CDR1 SNHLY and CDR2 FYNNEI. CDR3 size: 14 residues. J gave up 0 bases and V 8 bases, and 4 bases lay outside the gene matches. As DNA, the CDR3 is TGTGCCAGCGTCGGGACAGCCTCTGGAAACACCATATATTTT. This encodes CASVGTASGNTIYF.

The CDR3 nucleotides read TGTGCCAGCAGGGAGCGGGAGGGCCGCCCCGGGGAGCTGTTTTTT. This translates into CASREREGRPGELFF. This sequence joins TRBV2 and TRBJ2-2, with 10 bases identical to TRBD2. Germline CDR1 SNHLY, CDR2 FYNNEI. The length of the CDR3 is 15 residues. V dropped 6 bases and J dropped 6; count of bases not matched to a gene: 7.

J is TRBJ2-1 and V is TRBV27, with 11 bases lining up with TRBD2. V shed 5 bases, J shed 7 bases, and the junction held 7 bases outside the gene matches. Per the germline V gene, CDR1 is MNHEY and CDR2 is SMNVEV (reference sequence). This CDR3 is 15 amino acids long. Here the CDR3 reads CASSPLAGGLNEQFF. The CDR3 nucleotides are TGTGCCAGCAGTCCCTTAGCGGGAGGGCTAAATGAGCAGTTCTTC.

This chain links TRBV28 with TRBJ1-3, with a possible D match to TRBD1 (6 bases). The V end lost 6 bases, the J end lost 4 bases, and 13 bases lay between the germline ends. Per germline, CDR1 MDHEN and CDR2 SYDVKM. The CDR3 consists of 14 residues. The CDR3 spells CASREGGSGNTIYF. The CDR3 bases are TGTGCCAGCAGGGAGGGGGGTTCGGGAAACACCATATATTTT.

The sample holds one count of this clone. The J gene is TRBJ2-2, the V gene TRBV5-3; D is ambiguous. TRBV5-3 is designated an ORF whose function remains uncertain. The CDR3 extends over 15 amino acids. The V end was cut by 2 bases, the J end by 1 base, with 9 bases between. The CDR3 sequence is CARSFSSRNTGELFF. The CDR3 DNA sequence: TGTGCCAGAAGCTTTTCCAGCAGGAACACCGGGGAGCTGTTTTTT.

Regarding this clone: This specimen includes other DNA sequences encoding the same CDR3. The rearrangement joins TRBV18 to TRBJ2-7, with D hard to call. Trimming pared 0 bases from V and 3 bases from J, leaving 9 bases between. The CDR3 covers 14 residues. Germline V CDR1 and CDR2: KGHSH, LQKENI. CDR3: CASSPPRPSYEQYF. CDR3 DNA sequence: TGTGCCAGCTCACCACCGAGGCCTAGCTACGAGCAGTACTTC.

The chain carries TRBV28 and TRBJ2-7; TRBD1 or TRBD2 may be the D gene (5 bases each). Per germline, CDR1 MDHEN and CDR2 SYDVKM. The CDR3 consists of 15 residues. Trimming pared 6 bases from V and 4 bases from J, leaving 19 bases between. CDR3 in amino acids: CASSSGTPGYYEQYF. CDR3 in DNA: TGTGCCAGCAGCTCCGGGACGCCGGGTTATTACGAGCAGTACTTC.

On this clone itself: A read error may produce the germline difference seen at one junction end. The J gene is TRBJ1-2, the V gene TRBV7-2; D is unclear. CDR3 length: 11 residues. Looked up from germline, CDR1 is SGHTA and CDR2 is FQGNSA. In DNA, the CDR3 is TGTGCCAGCAGCTTAGATGGAGCCCAAGTCTTC. Translation: CASSLDGAQVF.

This clone was recorded a few times. This chain connects TRBV7-9 to TRBJ2-2; D gene uncertain. Trimming left V 4 bases short and J 2 bases short, with 5 bases between. The V gene's germline CDR1 is SEHNR and CDR2 FQNEAQ (reference sequence). The CDR3 extends over 13 amino acids. DNA for the CDR3: TGTGCCAGCAGCTCCTCAAACACCGGGGAGCTGTTTTTT. Its translation: CASSSSNTGELFF.

This chain joins TRBV4-3 and TRBJ1-1; D is possibly TRBD1 (6 bases). The CDR3 is 14 amino acids. V lost 0 bases, J lost 10 bases, and 15 bases lay in between. Per the germline V gene, CDR1 is LGHNA and CDR2 is YSLEER. The CDR3, as DNA: TGCGCCAGCAGCCAAGATAACAGGGTTGCGGGAGCTTTCTTT. Its translation: CASSQDNRVAGAFF.

V usage is TRBV9 and J usage is TRBJ2-1; D could derive from TRBD1 or TRBD2 (5 bases each). V was trimmed by 2 bases and J by 11 bases, leaving 17 bases between them. The CDR3 has 14 residues. Per the germline V gene, CDR1 is SGDLS and CDR2 is YYNGEE. The CDR3 spells CASSVLTGTPQQFF. CDR3 in DNA: TGTGCCAGCAGCGTGCTAACCGGGACCCCCCAGCAGTTCTTC.

The DNA for the CDR3 is TGTGCCACCTCTCGCCCCAATCAGCCCCAGCATTTT. Protein: CATSRPNQPQHF. This sequence joins TRBV28 and TRBJ1-5; D unresolved. Trimming shortened V by 10 bases and J by 3 bases, and 10 bases separated the two germline ends. CDR3 size: 12 residues. Germline V gene data show CDR1 as MDHEN and CDR2 as SYDVKM.

This chain joins TRBV9 and TRBJ2-5; possible D gene TRBD2, 5 bases. The germline gives CDR1 SGDLS, CDR2 YYNGEE. The CDR3 has 14 amino acids. V was clipped by 2 bases and J by 2 bases, with 10 bases between them. In DNA, the CDR3 is TGTGCCAGCAGCGTCCGCGGGTATCAAGAGACCCAGTACTTC. Amino acids: CASSVRGYQETQYF.

This clone was recorded once. The chain has TRBV5-1 and TRBJ1-3; D uncertain. The CDR3 has 14 residues. CDR1 and CDR2 (germline): SGHRS, YFSETQ. With 3 bases removed from V and 0 bases from J, the gap between germline ends came to 7 bases. The CDR3 nucleotides are TGCGCCAGCAGCTCCCGGGACTCTGGAAACACCATATATTTT. This gives the protein CASSSRDSGNTIYF.

The chain has TRBV15 and TRBJ1-2; the D gene is possibly TRBD1 (5 bases). V lost 0 bases, J lost 4 bases, and 9 bases lay in between. The CDR3 sequence is 14 residues long. Germline-derived CDR1 and CDR2 are LNHNV and YYDKDF (reference sequence). The CDR3 protein is CATSRDPGSYGYTF. Here the CDR3 DNA reads TGTGCCACCAGCAGAGATCCAGGGTCCTATGGCTACACCTTC.